Sequencing of this T cell receptor (beta chain) was carried out in a study of shared clonotypes between healthy human individuals. Whole-study results and caveats: Between a handful of donors, naive CD4 clonotypes were shared at a level of around 4.9%. Larger estimated richness was generally recorded for naive subsets relative to memory subsets.

CD45RO-negative cells were positively selected for CCR7, leaving out terminally differentiated effector memory CD45RA+ cells. The study enrolled healthy HIV-negative adults without recent acute infections or vaccinations as donors. Those who donated, Caucasian adults without exception, all lived in Nashville, Tennessee. Remarks on this clone: Its antigen is not identified.

This CDR3 region has 15 residues. Germline CDR1 reads SGDLS; CDR2 reads YYNGEE. V was shortened by 0 bases and J by 4 bases, with 14 bases between the two germline ends. The method was immunoSEQ multiplex PCR; TCRdb's version includes in-frame clones alone and lacks a portion of them. The sample has about 2 million clones; about 95% are singletons. This receptor was taken from a young man in good health. The chain uses TRBV9 and TRBJ2-7; D unresolved. What was sequenced was naive CD8+ T cells sorted from blood. The chain's CDR3 is CASSVVGTSDYEQYF. CDR3 DNA sequence: TGTGCCAGCAGCGTAGTGGGCACCTCTGATTACGAGCAGTACTTC.